This T cell receptor (beta chain) was identified in a study of blood T cells in healthy people across ages. Germline CDR1 is MNHEY and CDR2 is SVGAGI. Trimming pared 2 bases from V and 5 bases from J, leaving 9 bases between. The CDR3 loop spans 14 amino acids. Together with a sample-barcoded 5' primer, a J-beta primer mix was included in a second PCR lasting about 6 to 11 cycles. TCRdb analysed the 5' RACE reads with MiXCR anew, one entry per CDR3 protein. The sample yields 800,000 to 950,000 distinct CDR3 sequences, 48% seen once. Sequenced material: blood. V and J are TRBV6-5 and TRBJ1-4, with D possibly being TRBD1 (6 bases). The source is a man aged 30 to 39 in good health. CDR3 sequence: CASSYGGRNEKLFF. The CDR3 DNA reads as TGTGCCAGCAGTTACGGGGGCAGAAATGAAAAACTGTTTTTT.